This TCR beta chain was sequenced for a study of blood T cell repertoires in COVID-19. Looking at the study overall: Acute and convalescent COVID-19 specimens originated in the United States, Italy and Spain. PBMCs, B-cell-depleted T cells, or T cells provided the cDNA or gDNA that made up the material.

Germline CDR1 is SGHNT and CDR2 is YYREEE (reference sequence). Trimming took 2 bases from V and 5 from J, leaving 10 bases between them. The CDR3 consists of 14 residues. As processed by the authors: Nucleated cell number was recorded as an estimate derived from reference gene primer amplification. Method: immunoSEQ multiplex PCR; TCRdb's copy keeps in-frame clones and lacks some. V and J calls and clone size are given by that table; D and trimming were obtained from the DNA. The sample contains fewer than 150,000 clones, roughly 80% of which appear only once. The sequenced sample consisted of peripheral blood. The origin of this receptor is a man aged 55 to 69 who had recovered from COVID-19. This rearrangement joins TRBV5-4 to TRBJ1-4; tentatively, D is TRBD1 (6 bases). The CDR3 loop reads CASSLGQGNEKLFF. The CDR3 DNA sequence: TGTGCCAGCAGCTTAGGGCAGGGGAATGAAAAACTGTTTTTT.